Below are 2 T cell receptor beta chains sequenced from a single sample in a study of cytomegalovirus exposure and HLA in healthy donors. PCR primers comprised 60 Vbeta and 13 Jbeta primers. Some clones are missing from TCRdb's copy, which holds only in-frame ones; the method was immunoSEQ multiplex PCR. The sample gives more than 100,000 clones, approximately 87% of which show up once; about 5% is in the top ten. Sequencing was done on a sample of PBMCs. These receptors were collected from a woman younger than 45 in good health and CMV-seronegative.

V usage is TRBV19 and J usage is TRBJ2-7; perhaps TRBD1 as D (6 bases). CDR1 is LNHDA, CDR2 SQIVND, per germline (reference sequence). The V end was cut by 1 base, the J end by 2 bases, with 12 bases between. CDR3 length: 15 amino acids. The CDR3 here is CASSIGTRGTYEQYF. Here the CDR3 DNA reads TGTGCCAGTAGTATAGGTACCAGGGGAACCTACGAGCAGTACTTC.

This clone appeared a single time. The rearrangement uses TRBV6-5 and TRBJ1-3; weak D call: TRBD1 (5 bases). The CDR3 sequence is 14 residues long. Germline V lookup: CDR1 MNHEY, CDR2 SVGAGI. The V end was cut by 2 bases, the J end by 8 bases, with 13 bases between. CDR3 amino acids: CASSYGRADYTIYF. DNA of the CDR3: TGTGCCAGCAGTTACGGCAGGGCCGATTACACCATATATTTT.